Presented here are 20 T cell receptor beta chains from one specimen sequenced in a study of T cell responses to AZD1222 COVID-19 vaccine. Assay: immunoSEQ multiplex PCR; the TCRdb copy retains only in-frame clones and omits some. The data hold around 160,000 clones, with 88% observed a single time. Source: peripheral blood, taken on day 0 of AZD1222 vaccination. Receptors originate from an adult in good health.

The rearrangement links TRBV7-9 to TRBJ2-5; the match to TRBD2 covers 7 bases. The CDR3 has 15 residues. J lost 3 bases, V lost 3 bases, and 7 bases had no gene match. From germline, CDR1 is SEHNR and CDR2 FQNEAQ (reference sequence). DNA of the CDR3: TGTGCCAGCAGCTTTTACGGGGGGATTAAAGAGACCCAGTACTTC. This encodes CASSFYGGIKETQYF.

The J gene is TRBJ2-2, the V gene TRBV7-6; no definite D call. CDR3 size: 11 residues. The germline V and J ends were trimmed by 5 bases and 5 bases, with 3 bases remaining between them. Germline CDR1 reads SGHVS; CDR2 reads FNYEAQ. DNA for the CDR3: TGTGCCAGCAGCCAGACCGGGGAGCTGTTTTTT. It is translated as CASSQTGELFF.

The chain carries TRBV5-1 and TRBJ2-7; 7 positions match TRBD1. The germline V gene has CDR1 SGHRS and CDR2 YFSETQ. V dropped 4 bases and J dropped 2; count of bases not matched to a gene: 6. This CDR3 spans 14 amino acids. The CDR3 bases are TGCGCCAGCAGCGGTAGGGGACAGACCTACGAGCAGTACTTC. This codes for CASSGRGQTYEQYF.

This chain joins TRBV3-1 (or the pseudogene TRBV3-2) and TRBJ1-5, with a possible D match to TRBD1 (5 bases). In germline, CDR1 is LGHDT, CDR2 YNNKEL (reference sequence). V lost 1 base to trimming and J lost 3 bases, with 16 bases between them. The CDR3 is 17 amino acids. As DNA, the CDR3 is TGTGCCAGCAGCCAAGCCCCACGACAGTCTTTCAATCAGCCCCAGCATTTT. Translated, it gives CASSQAPRQSFNQPQHF.

The chain employs TRBV7-2 and TRBJ1-2, with D perhaps matching TRBD1 (5 bases). Trimming stripped 8 bases from V and 6 bases from J, with 16 bases between. Per the germline V gene, CDR1 is SGHTA and CDR2 is FQGNSA. The CDR3 loop spans 13 amino acids. The CDR3 region has the DNA TGTGCCAGCGGTTGGGGCGACGACCATGGCTACACCTTC. Translating gives CASGWGDDHGYTF.

This rearrangement joins TRBV28 to TRBJ1-2, with a tentative D call TRBD1 (5 bases). Germline V CDR1 and CDR2: MDHEN, SYDVKM. The CDR3 length is 14 residues. The V gene lost 1 base and the J gene lost 4 bases, with 10 bases spanning the gap. CDR3 bases: TGTGCCAGCAGTTTATCGGTTCAGGGCTATGGCTACACCTTC. Protein product: CASSLSVQGYGYTF.

This clone is a singleton in its sample. The chain has TRBV19 and TRBJ1-2; 8 bases line up with TRBD1. The CDR3 sequence is 13 residues long. V lost 4 bases to trimming and J lost 6 bases; unmatched junction nucleotides: 4. From germline, CDR1 is LNHDA and CDR2 SQIVND (reference sequence). CDR3 region: CASSTHRGDGYTF. The CDR3 region has the DNA TGTGCCAGTAGTACCCACAGGGGGGATGGCTACACCTTC.

Comments on this clone: At one end, the junction sequence differs from germline, possibly due to a read error. The chain couples TRBV5-1 to TRBJ1-2, with 7 bases identical to TRBD1. The CDR3 is 14 amino acids. From germline, CDR1 is SGHRS and CDR2 YFSETQ. The CDR3 coding sequence is TGCGCCAGCGGCTTCTCGACAGGGCCTAGAGGCTACACCTTC. This translates into CASGFSTGPRGYTF.

The chain combines TRBV11-1 with TRBJ2-1, with D possibly matching TRBD2 (7 bases). The germline CDR1 and CDR2 sequences are SGHAT and FQDESV (reference sequence). The V gene lost 1 base and the J gene lost 10 bases, with 17 bases spanning the gap. The CDR3 spans 15 residues. The CDR3 DNA follows: TGTGCCAGCAGCTTAGTGGGAGGGAGGGGGGTCGAGCAGTTCTTC. Its protein product is CASSLVGGRGVEQFF.

This clone has only one observation. This chain links TRBV3-1 (or the pseudogene TRBV3-2) with TRBJ2-1; TRBD2 agrees at 11 bases. J lost 6 bases, V lost 4 bases, and 11 bases had no gene match. In germline, CDR1 is LGHDT, CDR2 YNNKEL (reference sequence). The CDR3 is 17 amino acids. CDR3 nucleotide sequence: TGTGCCAGCAGCCCCAGACTAGCGGGGTACATGATCAATGAGCAGTTCTTC. Translation: CASSPRLAGYMINEQFF.

The rearrangement uses TRBV10-3 and TRBJ2-7; 16 bases are shared with TRBD2. The CDR3 extends over 17 amino acids. CDR1 and CDR2 (germline): ENHRY, SYGVKD. V lost 4 bases, J lost 5 bases, and 8 bases stayed unmatched. The CDR3 here is CAISGSGLAGGPNEQYF. As DNA, the CDR3 is TGTGCCATCAGTGGATCGGGACTAGCGGGGGGGCCGAACGAGCAGTACTTC.

The chain combines TRBV7-3 with TRBJ1-1; D might be TRBD1 (5 bases). Germline V gene data show CDR1 as SGHTA and CDR2 as FQGTGA. The V end lost 4 bases, the J end lost 3 bases, and 12 bases lay between the germline ends. CDR3 length equals 14 residues. Here the CDR3 DNA reads TGTGCCAGCAGCTCCTCCGGGGGGGACACTGAAGCTTTCTTT. Encoded protein: CASSSSGGDTEAFF.

J is TRBJ1-4 and V is TRBV5-1; TRBD1 is a possible D gene (6 bases). The CDR3 length is 16 residues. V lost 0 bases and J lost 3, with 12 bases in between. Germline CDR1 reads SGHRS; CDR2 reads YFSETQ. The CDR3 sequence is CASSLGGGVPNEKLFF. The DNA of the CDR3 is TGCGCCAGCAGCTTGGGCGGGGGCGTACCTAATGAAAAACTGTTTTTT.

The chain combines TRBV21-1 with TRBJ2-6; the table gives TRBD1 as D, unverified against the DNA. TRBV21-1 is reported as a pseudogene. The CDR3 sequence is 17 residues long. For the CDR3, the DNA is TGTGCCAGCTATGGAGACAGGAGGCCCTCTGGGGCCAACGTCCTGACTTTC. It yields the protein CASYGDRRPSGANVLTF.

This sequence joins TRBV7-2 and TRBJ1-5, with D unresolved. Trimming stripped 5 bases from V and 0 bases from J, with 17 bases between. CDR3 length: 17 amino acids. Germline CDR1 SGHTA, CDR2 FQGNSA. The CDR3 DNA sequence: TGTGCCAGCAGCCCGCGGGCCCCCTCGGGTAGCAATCAGCCCCAGCATTTT. It codes for CASSPRAPSGSNQPQHF. The whole variable domain, filled in from reference TRBV7-2 and TRBJ1-5, reads GAGVSQSPSNKVTEKGKDVELRCDPISGHTALYWYRQSLGQGLEFLIYFQGNSAPDKSGLPSDRFSAERTGGSVSTLTIQRTQQEDSAVYLCASSPRAPSGSNQPQHFGDGTRLSIL.

The chain couples TRBV7-3 to TRBJ1-1, with 9 bases matching TRBD1. This CDR3 region has 15 residues. V shed 3 bases, J shed 1 base, and the junction held 3 bases outside the gene matches. Germline values: CDR1 SGHTA, CDR2 FQGTGA. The CDR3 spells CASSLTGGTNTEAFF. The CDR3 nucleotides read TGTGCCAGCAGCTTGACAGGGGGTACGAACACTGAAGCTTTCTTT.

This clone was observed once. This rearrangement joins TRBV19 to TRBJ2-7, with 8 bases aligning to TRBD2. The CDR3 totals 13 residues. J was trimmed by 4 bases and V by 5 bases; bases with no gene match: 4. Germline-derived CDR1 and CDR2 are LNHDA and SQIVND (reference sequence). This chain's CDR3 is CASSSSGRYEQYF. In DNA, the CDR3 is TGTGCCAGTAGTTCAAGCGGGAGATACGAGCAGTACTTC.

This clone was picked up one time. The rearrangement joins TRBV28 to TRBJ1-1, with 7 bases that match TRBD1. This CDR3 comprises 13 residues. Trimming took 7 bases from V and 5 from J; bases not matched to a gene: 7. CDR1 MDHEN and CDR2 SYDVKM come from the germline V gene. The CDR3 reads CASKTGLMTEAFF. The CDR3 nucleotides read TGTGCCAGCAAGACAGGGTTGATGACTGAAGCTTTCTTT.

This chain joins TRBV6-6 and TRBJ2-5; no reliable D call. Germline V CDR1 and CDR2: MNHNY, SVGAGI (reference sequence). The CDR3 length is 13 residues. Trimming pared 4 bases from V and 2 bases from J, leaving 8 bases between. For the CDR3, the DNA is TGTGCCAGCAGTTTTCGACCTCAAGAGACCCAGTACTTC. As protein: CASSFRPQETQYF.

The chain is built from TRBV6-4 and TRBJ2-3, with D possibly TRBD2 on 7 matching bases. CDR1 is MRHNA and CDR2 is SNTAGT in the germline V gene. CDR3 length: 14 amino acids. V was clipped by 6 bases and J by 2 bases, with 12 bases between them. As DNA, the CDR3 is TGTGCCAGCAGGGCGGGGGCCGACACAGATACGCAGTATTTT. This sequence encodes CASRAGADTDTQYF.